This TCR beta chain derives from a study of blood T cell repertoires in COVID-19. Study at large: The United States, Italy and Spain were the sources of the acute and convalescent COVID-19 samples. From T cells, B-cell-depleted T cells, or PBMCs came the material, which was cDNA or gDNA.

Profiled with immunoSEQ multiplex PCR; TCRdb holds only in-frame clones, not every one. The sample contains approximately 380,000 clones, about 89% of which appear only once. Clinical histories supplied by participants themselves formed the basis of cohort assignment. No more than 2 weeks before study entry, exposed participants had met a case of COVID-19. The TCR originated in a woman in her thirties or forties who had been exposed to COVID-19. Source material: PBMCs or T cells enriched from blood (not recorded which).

CDR3 region: CASSLADNEQFF. CDR3 in DNA: TGTGCCAGCAGCTTGGCCGATAACGAGCAGTTCTTC. The V call is TRBV7-2, the J call TRBJ2-1; D is unresolved. CDR1 and CDR2 from the germline V gene are SGHTA and FQGNSA. Between the trimmed V and J ends, which lost 3 bases and 10 bases, there was a span of 10 bases. This CDR3 region has 12 residues.